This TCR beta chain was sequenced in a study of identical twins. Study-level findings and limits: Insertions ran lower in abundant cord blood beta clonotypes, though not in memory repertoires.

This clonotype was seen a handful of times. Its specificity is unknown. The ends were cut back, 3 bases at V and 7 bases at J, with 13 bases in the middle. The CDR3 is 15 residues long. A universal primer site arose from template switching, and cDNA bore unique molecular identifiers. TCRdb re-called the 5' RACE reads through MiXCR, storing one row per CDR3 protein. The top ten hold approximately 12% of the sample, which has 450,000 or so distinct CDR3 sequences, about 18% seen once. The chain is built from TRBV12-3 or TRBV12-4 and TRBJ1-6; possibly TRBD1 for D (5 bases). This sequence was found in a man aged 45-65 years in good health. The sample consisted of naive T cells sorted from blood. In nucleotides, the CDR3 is TGTGCCAGCAGTTTGGGTCAGGGATTGAATTCACCCCTCCACTTT. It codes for CASSLGQGLNSPLHF.